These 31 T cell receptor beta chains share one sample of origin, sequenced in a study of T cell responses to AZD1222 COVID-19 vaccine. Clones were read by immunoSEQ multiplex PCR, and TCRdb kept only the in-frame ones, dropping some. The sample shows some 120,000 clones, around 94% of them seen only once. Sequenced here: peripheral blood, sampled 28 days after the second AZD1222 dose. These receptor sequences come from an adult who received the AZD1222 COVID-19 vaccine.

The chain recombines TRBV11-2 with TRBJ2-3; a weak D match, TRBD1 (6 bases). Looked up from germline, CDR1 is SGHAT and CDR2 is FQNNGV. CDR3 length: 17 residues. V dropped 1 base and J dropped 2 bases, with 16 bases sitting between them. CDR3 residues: CASSLGGKLGHTDTQYF. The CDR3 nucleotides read TGTGCCAGCAGCTTAGGGGGTAAGCTGGGACACACAGATACGCAGTATTTT.

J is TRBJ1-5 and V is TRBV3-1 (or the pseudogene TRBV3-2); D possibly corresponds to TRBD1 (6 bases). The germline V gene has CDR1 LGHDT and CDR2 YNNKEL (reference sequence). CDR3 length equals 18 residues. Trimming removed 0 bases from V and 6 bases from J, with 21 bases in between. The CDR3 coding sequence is TGTGCCAGCAGCCAAGACCCCCCGAGCAGGTGGGGGGCTCAGCCCCAGCATTTT. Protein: CASSQDPPSRWGAQPQHF.

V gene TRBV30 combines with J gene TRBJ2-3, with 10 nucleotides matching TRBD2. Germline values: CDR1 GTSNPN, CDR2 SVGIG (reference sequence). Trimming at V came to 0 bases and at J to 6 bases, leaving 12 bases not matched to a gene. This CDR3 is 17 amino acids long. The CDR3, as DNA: TGTGCCTGGAGTGTAGGAGCGGGAGGGCCTTTGGGGGATACGCAGTATTTT. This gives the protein CAWSVGAGGPLGDTQYF.

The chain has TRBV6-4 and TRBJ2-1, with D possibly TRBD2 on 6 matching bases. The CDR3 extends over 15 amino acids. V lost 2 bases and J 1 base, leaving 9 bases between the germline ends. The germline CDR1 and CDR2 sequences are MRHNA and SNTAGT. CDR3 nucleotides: TGTGCCAGCAGTGACCGAGCGGGTTCCTACAATGAGCAGTTCTTC. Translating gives CASSDRAGSYNEQFF.

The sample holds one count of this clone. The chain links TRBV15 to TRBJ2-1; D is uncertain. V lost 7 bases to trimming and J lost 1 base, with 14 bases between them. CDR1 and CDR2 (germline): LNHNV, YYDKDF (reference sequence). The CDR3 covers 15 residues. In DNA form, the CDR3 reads TGTGCCACCACTCAAGGCTGGGAATCCTACAATGAGCAGTTCTTC. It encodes CATTQGWESYNEQFF.

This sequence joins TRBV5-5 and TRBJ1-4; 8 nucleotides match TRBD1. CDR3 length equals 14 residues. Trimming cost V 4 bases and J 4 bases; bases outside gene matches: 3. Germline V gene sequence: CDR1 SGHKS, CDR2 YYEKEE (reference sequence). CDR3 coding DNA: TGTGCCAGCAGCAGGACAGGGAATAATGAAAAACTGTTTTTT. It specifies CASSRTGNNEKLFF.

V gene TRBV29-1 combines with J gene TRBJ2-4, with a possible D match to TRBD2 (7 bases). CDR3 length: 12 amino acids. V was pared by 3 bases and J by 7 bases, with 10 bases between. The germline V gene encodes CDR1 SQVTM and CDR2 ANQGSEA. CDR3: CSVDEGGNIQYF. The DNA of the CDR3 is TGCAGCGTTGACGAGGGGGGGAACATTCAGTACTTC.

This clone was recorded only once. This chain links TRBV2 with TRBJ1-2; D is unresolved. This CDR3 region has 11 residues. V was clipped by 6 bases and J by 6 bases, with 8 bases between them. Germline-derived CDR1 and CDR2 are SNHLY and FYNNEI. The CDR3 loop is CASRASDGYTF. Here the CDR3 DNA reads TGTGCCAGCAGGGCGAGCGATGGCTACACCTTC.

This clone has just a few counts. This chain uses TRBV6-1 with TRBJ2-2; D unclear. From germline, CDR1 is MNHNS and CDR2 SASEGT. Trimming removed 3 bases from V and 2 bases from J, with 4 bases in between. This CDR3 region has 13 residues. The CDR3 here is CASSDKNTGELFF. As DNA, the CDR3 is TGTGCCAGCAGTGACAAAAACACCGGGGAGCTGTTTTTT.

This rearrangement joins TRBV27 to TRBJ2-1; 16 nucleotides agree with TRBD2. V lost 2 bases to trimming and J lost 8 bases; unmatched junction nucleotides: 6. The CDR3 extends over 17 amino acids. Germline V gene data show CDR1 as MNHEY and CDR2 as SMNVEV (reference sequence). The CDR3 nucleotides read TGTGCCAGCAGTTTAGGGACTAGCGGGAGGGCTCTACATGAGCAGTTCTTC. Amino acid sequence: CASSLGTSGRALHEQFF.

The CDR3, as DNA: TGCAGTGCATACCGATTCGATGAGCAGTTCTTC. This translates into CSAYRFDEQFF. This sequence joins TRBV20-1 and TRBJ2-1; D gene ambiguous. The V end lost 6 bases, the J end lost 8 bases, and 11 bases lay between the germline ends. Germline V gene data show CDR1 as DFQATT and CDR2 as SNEGSKA (reference sequence). CDR3 length: 11 amino acids.

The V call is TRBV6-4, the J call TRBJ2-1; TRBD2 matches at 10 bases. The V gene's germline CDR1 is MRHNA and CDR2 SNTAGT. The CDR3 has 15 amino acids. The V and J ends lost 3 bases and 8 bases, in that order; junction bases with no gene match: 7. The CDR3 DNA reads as TGTGCCAGCAGTGAATCAGCTAGCGGGAGCTATGAGCAGTTCTTC. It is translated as CASSESASGSYEQFF.

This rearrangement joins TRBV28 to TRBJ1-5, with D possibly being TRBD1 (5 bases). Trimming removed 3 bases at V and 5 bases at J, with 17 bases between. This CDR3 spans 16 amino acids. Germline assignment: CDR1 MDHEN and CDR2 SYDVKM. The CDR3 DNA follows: TGTGCCAGCAGTTTCATTATATCAGGGTCCCATCAGCCCCAGCATTTT. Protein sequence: CASSFIISGSHQPQHF.

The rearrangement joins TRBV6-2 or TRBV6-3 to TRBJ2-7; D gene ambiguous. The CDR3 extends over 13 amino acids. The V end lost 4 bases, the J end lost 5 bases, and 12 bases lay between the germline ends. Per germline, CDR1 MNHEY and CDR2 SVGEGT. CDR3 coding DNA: TGTGCCAGCAGTTCCGGCCCTAGTAACGAGCAGTACTTC. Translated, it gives CASSSGPSNEQYF.

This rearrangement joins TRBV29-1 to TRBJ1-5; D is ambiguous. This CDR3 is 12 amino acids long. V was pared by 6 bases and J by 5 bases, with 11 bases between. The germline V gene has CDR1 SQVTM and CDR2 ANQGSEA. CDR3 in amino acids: CSVSGVDQPQHF. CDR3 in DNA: TGCAGCGTCAGCGGGGTGGATCAGCCCCAGCATTTT.

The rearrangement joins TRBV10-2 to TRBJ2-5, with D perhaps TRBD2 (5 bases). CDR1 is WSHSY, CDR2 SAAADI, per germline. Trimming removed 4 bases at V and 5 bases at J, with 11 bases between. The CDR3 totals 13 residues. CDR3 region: CASSVTRRETQYF. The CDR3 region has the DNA TGCGCCAGCAGTGTAACTAGAAGGGAGACCCAGTACTTC.

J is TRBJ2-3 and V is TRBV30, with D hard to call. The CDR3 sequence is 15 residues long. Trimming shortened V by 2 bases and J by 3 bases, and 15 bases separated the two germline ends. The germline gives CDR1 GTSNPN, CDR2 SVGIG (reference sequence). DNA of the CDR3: TGTGCCTGGAGTCCTAAACGCAAGTTGACAGATACGCAGTATTTT. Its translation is CAWSPKRKLTDTQYF.

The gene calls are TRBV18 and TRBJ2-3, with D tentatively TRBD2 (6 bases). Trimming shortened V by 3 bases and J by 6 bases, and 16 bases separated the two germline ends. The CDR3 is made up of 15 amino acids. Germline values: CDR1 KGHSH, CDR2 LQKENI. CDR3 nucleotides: TGTGCCAGCTCACCCGCCCCAGGAGGGGCGGATACGCAGTATTTT. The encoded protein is CASSPAPGGADTQYF.

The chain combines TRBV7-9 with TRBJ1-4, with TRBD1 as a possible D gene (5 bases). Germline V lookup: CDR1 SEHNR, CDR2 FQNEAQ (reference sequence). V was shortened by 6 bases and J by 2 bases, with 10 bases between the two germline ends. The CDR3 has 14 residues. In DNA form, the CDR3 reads TGTGCCAGCAGTGAGGGGTCGACTAATGAAAAACTGTTTTTT. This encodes CASSEGSTNEKLFF.

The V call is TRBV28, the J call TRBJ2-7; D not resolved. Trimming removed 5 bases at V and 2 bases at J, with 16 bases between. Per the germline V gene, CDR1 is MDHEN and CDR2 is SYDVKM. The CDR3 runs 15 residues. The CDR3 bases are TGTGCCAGCAGTCCTCATTCTAGTATGGCCTACGAGCAGTACTTC. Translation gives CASSPHSSMAYEQYF.

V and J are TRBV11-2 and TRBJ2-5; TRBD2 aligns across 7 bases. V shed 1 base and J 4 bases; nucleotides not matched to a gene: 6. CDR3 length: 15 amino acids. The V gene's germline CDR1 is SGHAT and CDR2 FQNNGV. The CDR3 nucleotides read TGTGCCAGCAGCTTAGGGGGCGGGGGATTAGAGACCCAGTACTTC. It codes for CASSLGGGGLETQYF.

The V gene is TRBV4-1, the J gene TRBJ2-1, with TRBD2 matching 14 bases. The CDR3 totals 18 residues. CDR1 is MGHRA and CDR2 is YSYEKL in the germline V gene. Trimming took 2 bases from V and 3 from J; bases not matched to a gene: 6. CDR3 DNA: TGCGCCAGCAGCCAAACCCCGACTAGCGGGAGGGTCTACAATGAGCAGTTCTTC. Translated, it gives CASSQTPTSGRVYNEQFF.

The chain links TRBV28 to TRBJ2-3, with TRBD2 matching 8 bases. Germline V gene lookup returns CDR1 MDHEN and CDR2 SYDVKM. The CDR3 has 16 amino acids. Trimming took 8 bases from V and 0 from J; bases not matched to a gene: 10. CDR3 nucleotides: TGTGCCAGCTTGCGAGGGCTAGCGGGTAGCACAGATACGCAGTATTTT. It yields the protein CASLRGLAGSTDTQYF.

The CDR3 coding sequence is TGCGCCAGCAGCCTAGGACAGGGTCAATTGGGTGAGCAGTACTTC. It specifies CASSLGQGQLGEQYF. This chain uses TRBV5-1 with TRBJ2-7, with 8 bases identical to TRBD1. From germline, CDR1 is SGHRS and CDR2 YFSETQ. Unmatched junction bases numbered 13, after V lost 4 bases and J lost 7 bases. The CDR3 contains 15 residues.

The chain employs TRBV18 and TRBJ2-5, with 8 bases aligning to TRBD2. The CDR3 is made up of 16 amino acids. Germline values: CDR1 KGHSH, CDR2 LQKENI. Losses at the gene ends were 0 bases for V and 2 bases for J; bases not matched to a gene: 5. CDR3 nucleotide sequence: TGTGCCAGCTCACCACCGGGACTAGAGAGGCAAGAGACCCAGTACTTC. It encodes CASSPPGLERQETQYF. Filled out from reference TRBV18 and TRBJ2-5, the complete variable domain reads NAGVMQNPRHLVRRRGQEARLRCSPMKGHSHVYWYRQLPEEGLKFMVYLQKENIIDESGMPKERFSAEFPKEGPSILRIQQVVRGDSAAYFCASSPPGLERQETQYFGPGTRLLVL.

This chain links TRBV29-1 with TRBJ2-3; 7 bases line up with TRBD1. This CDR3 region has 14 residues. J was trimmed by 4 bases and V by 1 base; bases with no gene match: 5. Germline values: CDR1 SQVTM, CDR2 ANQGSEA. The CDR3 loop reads CSVEGGQGADTQYF. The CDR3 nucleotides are TGCAGCGTTGAAGGAGGGCAGGGGGCAGATACGCAGTATTTT.

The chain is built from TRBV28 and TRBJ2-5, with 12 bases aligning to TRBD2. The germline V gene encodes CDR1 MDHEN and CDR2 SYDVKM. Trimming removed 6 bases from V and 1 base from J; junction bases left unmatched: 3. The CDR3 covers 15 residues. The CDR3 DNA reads TGTGCCAGCAGAGGACTAGCGGGACTCCAAGAGACCCAGTACTTC. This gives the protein CASRGLAGLQETQYF.

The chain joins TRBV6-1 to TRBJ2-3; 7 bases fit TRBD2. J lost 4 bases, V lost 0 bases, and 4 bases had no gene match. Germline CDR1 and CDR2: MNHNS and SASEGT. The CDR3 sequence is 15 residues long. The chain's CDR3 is CASSEARGRADTQYF. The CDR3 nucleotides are TGTGCCAGCAGTGAAGCTCGGGGGAGGGCAGATACGCAGTATTTT.

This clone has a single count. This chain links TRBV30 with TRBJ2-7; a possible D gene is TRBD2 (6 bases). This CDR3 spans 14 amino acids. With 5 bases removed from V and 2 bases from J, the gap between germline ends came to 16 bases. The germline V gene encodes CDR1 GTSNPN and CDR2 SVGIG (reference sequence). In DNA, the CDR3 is TGTGCCTGGGGGTCGGGACTCTCCACCTACGAGCAGTACTTC. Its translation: CAWGSGLSTYEQYF.

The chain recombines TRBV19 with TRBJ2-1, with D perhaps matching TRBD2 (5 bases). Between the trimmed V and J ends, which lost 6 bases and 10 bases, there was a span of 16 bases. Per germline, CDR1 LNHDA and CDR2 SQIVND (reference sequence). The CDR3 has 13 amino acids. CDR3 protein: CASRADAQWEQFF. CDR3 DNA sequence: TGTGCCAGTAGAGCGGACGCCCAATGGGAGCAGTTCTTC.

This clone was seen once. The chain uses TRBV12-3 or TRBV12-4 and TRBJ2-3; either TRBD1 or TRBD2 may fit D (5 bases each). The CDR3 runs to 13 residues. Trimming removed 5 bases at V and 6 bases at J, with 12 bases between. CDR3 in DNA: TGTGCCAGCAGTAGGGACCCGGAGGATACGCAGTATTTT. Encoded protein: CASSRDPEDTQYF.